This TCR beta chain was captured in a study of early T cells in non-severe SARS-CoV-2 infection. This clonotype has a count of ten or more. The library protocol tagged individual cDNA molecules with unique molecular identifiers. TCRdb independently ran MiXCR on the 5' RACE reads; one entry per CDR3 protein. This sample has fewer than 55,000 distinct CDR3 sequences, with about 9.1% found just once. This CDR3 contains 15 residues. Trimming took 6 bases from V and 8 from J; bases not matched to a gene: 14. Germline CDR1 is KGHSH and CDR2 is LQKENI. Sequenced: whole blood. This sequence originates from an adult who was a healthcare worker with PCR-confirmed SARS-CoV-2 infection or an uninfected control (not recorded which). The V call is TRBV18, the J call TRBJ1-2, with 8 bases fitting TRBD1. In DNA, the CDR3 is TGTGCCAGCTCGCAATCACAGGGGGAGCAAGGAGGCTACACCTTC. It codes for CASSQSQGEQGGYTF.